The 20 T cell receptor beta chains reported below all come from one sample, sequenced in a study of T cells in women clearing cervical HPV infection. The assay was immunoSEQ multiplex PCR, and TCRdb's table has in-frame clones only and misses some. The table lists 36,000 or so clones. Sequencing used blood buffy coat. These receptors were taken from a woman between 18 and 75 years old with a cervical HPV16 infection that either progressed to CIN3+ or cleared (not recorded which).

The sequenced part of the CDR3 DNA is TGTGCCAGCTCACCACAATCAGAAAGGGACATT. Translation: CASSPQSERDI. The full CDR3 sequence reads CASSPQSERDIQYF. The genes are TRBV18 and TRBJ2-4; D is uncertain. The read ends 3 residues before the CDR3 terminus; that terminus is restored from the germline J gene. V was pared by 1 base and J by 8 bases, with 12 bases between. The CDR3 is made up of 14 amino acids. Germline V gene sequence: CDR1 KGHSH, CDR2 LQKENI.

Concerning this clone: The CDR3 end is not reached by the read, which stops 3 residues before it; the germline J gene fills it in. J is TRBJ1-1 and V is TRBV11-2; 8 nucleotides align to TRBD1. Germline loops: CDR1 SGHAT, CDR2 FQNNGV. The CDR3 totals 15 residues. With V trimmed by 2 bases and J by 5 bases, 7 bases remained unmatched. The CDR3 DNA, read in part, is TGTGCCAGCAGCTTATCAGGGGGCGCGCGGACTGAA. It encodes CASSLSGGARTE. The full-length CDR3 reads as CASSLSGGARTEAFF.

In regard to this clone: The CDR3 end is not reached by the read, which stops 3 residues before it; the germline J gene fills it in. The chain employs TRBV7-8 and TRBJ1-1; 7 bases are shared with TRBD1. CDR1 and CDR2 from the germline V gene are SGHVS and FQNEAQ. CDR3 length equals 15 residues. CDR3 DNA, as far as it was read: TGTGCCAGCAGCTTAATGCTCGAGGGGGCGGTCCCA. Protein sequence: CASSLMLEGAVP. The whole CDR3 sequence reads CASSLMLEGAVPAFF.

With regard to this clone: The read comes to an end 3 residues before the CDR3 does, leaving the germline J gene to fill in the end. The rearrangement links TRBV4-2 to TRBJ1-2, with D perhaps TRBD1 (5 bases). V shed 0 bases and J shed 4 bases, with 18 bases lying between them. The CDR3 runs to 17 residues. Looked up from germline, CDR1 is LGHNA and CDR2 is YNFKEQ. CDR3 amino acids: CASSQDFPQGPSYGYTF. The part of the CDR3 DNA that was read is TGTGCCAGCAGCCAAGATTTTCCTCAGGGCCCTTCCTATGGC.

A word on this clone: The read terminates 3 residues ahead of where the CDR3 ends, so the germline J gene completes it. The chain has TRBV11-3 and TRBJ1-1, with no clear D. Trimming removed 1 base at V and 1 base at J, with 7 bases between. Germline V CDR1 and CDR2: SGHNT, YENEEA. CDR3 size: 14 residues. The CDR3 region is CASSLGAGNTEAFF. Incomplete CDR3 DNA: TGTGCCAGCAGCTTAGGAGCGGGGAACACTGAA.

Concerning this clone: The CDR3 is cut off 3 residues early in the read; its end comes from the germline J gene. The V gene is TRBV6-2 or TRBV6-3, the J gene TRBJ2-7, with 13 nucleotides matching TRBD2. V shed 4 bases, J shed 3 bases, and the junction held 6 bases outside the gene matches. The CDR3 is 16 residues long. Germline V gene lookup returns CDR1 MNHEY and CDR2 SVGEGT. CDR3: CASSSWGLAGSYEQYF. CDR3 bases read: TGTGCCAGCAGTTCCTGGGGACTAGCGGGGAGCTACGAG.

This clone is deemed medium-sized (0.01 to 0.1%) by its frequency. The sequenced CDR3 bases are TGTGCCATCAGTGAGATGACTAGCGGGGTATTAGACACAGATACG. Residues: CAISEMTSGVLDTDT. The entire CDR3 protein reads CAISEMTSGVLDTDTQYF. J is TRBJ2-3 and V is TRBV10-3; 11 bases map to TRBD2. Sequencing ends 3 residues short of the CDR3 end; the germline J gene provides the rest. Trimming removed 2 bases from V and 2 bases from J; junction bases left unmatched: 9. This CDR3 spans 18 amino acids. The germline V gene encodes CDR1 ENHRY and CDR2 SYGVKD.

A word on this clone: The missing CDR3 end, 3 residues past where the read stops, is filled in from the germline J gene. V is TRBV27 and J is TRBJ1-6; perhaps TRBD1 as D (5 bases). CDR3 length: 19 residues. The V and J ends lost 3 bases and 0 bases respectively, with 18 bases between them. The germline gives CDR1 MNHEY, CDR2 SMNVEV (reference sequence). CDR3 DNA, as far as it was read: TGTGCCAGCAGTTTTACAAAGACGGGGGTGAGCTCCTATAATTCACCC. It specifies CASSFTKTGVSSYNSP. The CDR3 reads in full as CASSFTKTGVSSYNSPLHF.

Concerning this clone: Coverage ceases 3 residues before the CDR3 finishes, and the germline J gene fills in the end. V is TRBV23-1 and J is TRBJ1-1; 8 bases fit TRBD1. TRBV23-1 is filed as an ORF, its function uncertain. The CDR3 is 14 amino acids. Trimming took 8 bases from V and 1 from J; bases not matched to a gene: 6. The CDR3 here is CASSDRETNTEAFF. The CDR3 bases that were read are TGCGCCAGCTCGGACAGGGAGACGAACACTGAA.

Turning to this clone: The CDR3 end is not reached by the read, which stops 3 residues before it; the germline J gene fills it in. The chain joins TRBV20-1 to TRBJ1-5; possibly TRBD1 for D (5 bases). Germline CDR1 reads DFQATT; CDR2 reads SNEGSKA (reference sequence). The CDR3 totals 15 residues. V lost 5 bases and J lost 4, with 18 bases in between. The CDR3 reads CSAGGTGGGNQPQHF. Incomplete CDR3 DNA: TGCAGTGCTGGGGGTACCGGGGGTGGGAATCAGCCC.

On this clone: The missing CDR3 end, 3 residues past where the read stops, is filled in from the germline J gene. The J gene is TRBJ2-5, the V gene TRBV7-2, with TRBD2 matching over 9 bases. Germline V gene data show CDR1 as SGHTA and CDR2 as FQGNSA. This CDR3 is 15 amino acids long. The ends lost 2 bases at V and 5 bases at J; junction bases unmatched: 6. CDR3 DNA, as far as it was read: TGTGCCAGCAGCTTACTGGCCAGCGGGGGGGAGACC. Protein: CASSLLASGGET. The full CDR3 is CASSLLASGGETQYF.

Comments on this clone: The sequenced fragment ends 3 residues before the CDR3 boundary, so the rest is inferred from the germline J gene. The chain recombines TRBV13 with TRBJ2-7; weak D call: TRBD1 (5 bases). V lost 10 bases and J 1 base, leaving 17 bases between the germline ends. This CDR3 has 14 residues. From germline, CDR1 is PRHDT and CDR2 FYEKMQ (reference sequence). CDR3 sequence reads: CATRKPGQSYEQYF. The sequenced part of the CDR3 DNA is TGTGCCACAAGGAAACCAGGACAATCCTACGAG.

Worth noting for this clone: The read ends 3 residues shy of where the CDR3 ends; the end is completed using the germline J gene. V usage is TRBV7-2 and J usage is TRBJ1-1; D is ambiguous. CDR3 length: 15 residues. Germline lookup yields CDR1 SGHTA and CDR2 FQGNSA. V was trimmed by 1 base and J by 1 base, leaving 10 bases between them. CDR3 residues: CASSLVSRGNTEAFF. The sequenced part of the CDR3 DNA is TGTGCCAGCAGCTTAGTGTCGCGGGGGAACACTGAA.

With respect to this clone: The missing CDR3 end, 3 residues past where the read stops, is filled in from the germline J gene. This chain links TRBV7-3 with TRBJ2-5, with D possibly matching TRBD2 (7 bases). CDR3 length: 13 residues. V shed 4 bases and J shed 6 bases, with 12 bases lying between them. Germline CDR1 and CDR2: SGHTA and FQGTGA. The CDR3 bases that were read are TGTGCCAGCAGCTCGGGGGGCCTACAGACC. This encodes CASSSGGLQT. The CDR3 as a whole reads CASSSGGLQTQYF.

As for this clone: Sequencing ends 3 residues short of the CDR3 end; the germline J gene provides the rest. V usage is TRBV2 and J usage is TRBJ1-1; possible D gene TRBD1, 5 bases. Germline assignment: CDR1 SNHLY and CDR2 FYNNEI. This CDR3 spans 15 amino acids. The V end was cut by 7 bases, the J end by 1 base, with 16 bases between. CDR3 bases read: TGTGCCAGCACTCAAGAGGGGAGGAAGAACACTGAA. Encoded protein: CASTQEGRKNTE. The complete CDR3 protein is CASTQEGRKNTEAFF.

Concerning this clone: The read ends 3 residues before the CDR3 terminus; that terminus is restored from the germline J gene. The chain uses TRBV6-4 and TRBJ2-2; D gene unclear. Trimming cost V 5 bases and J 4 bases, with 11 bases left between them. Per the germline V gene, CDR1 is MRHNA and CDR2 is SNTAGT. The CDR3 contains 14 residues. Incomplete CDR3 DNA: TGTGCCAGCAGTCTCAACGGTTTCACCGGGGAG. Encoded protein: CASSLNGFTGE. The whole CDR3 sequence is CASSLNGFTGELFF.

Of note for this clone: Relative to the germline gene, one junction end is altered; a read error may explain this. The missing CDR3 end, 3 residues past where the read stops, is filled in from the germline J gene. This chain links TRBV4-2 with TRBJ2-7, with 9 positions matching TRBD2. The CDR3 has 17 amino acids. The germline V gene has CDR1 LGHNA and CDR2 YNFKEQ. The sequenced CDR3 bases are TGCGCCAGCAGCCAAGAAACACTAGCGGGCCGCTCCTACGAG. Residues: CASSQETLAGRSYE. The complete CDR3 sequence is CASSQETLAGRSYEQYF.

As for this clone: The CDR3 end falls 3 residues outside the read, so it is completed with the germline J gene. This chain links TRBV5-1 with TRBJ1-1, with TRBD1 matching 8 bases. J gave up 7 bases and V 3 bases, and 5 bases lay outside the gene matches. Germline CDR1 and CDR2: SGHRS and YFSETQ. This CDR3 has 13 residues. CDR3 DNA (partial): TGCGCCAGCAGCTGGACAGGGAGTTTTGAA. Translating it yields CASSWTGSFE. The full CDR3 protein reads CASSWTGSFEAFF.

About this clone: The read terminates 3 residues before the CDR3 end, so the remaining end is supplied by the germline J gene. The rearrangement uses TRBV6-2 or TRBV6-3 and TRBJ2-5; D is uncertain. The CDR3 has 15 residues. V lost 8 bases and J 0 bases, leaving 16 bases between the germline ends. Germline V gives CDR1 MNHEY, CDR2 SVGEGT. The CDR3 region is CASRQGTWYQETQYF. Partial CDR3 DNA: TGTGCCAGCCGCCAAGGCACCTGGTACCAAGAGACC.

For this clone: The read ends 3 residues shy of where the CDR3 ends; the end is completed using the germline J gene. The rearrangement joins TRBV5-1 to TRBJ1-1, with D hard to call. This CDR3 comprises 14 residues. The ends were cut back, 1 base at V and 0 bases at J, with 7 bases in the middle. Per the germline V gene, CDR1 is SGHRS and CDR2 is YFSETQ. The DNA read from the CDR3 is TGCGCCAGCAGCTTGAACGCTATGAACACTGAA. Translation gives CASSLNAMNTE. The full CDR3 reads CASSLNAMNTEAFF.